One sample yielded the 31 T cell receptor beta chains listed below, sequenced in a study of beta chain features in type 1 diabetes. The whole isolated RNA underwent reverse transcription, so sequencing captured expressed TCRB transcripts. Profiling relied on immunoSEQ multiplex PCR, and the TCRdb table lists in-frame clones only, not all of them. The profile covers fewer than 450,000 clones, with about 14% appearing a single time and approximately 0.016% taken by the ten largest. These TCRs' antigens remain unknown. Points from the study as a whole: Shortening that was moderate but significant affected the TCRB CDR3s of Type 1 diabetes patients in all four CD4+ subsets.

The sample consisted of naive CD4+ T cells from blood. The receptors were sampled from a woman younger than 35 with type 1 diabetes.

This chain joins TRBV6-5 and TRBJ2-5, with D maybe TRBD2 (6 bases). CDR3 size: 14 residues. Per germline, CDR1 MNHEY and CDR2 SVGAGI. V lost 2 bases and J 1 base, leaving 8 bases between the germline ends. CDR3 bases: TGTGCCAGCAGTTACGGGGGGTCCCAAGAGACCCAGTACTTC. Translating gives CASSYGGSQETQYF.

The J gene is TRBJ1-4, the V gene TRBV30, with TRBD1 as a possible D gene (6 bases). Germline CDR1 is GTSNPN and CDR2 is SVGIG (reference sequence). V gave up 3 bases and J gave up 8 bases, with 13 bases separating them. This CDR3 is built from 13 residues. For the CDR3, the DNA is TGTGCCTGGAGATCTGGGGGCGCCGAAAAACTGTTTTTT. It is translated as CAWRSGGAEKLFF.

The chain links TRBV4-3 to TRBJ1-1, with D tentatively TRBD1 (5 bases). Trimming stripped 0 bases from V and 1 base from J, with 9 bases between. Germline values: CDR1 LGHNA, CDR2 YSLEER. The CDR3 consists of 15 residues. This chain's CDR3 is CASSQEWGGNTEAFF. The DNA of the CDR3 is TGCGCCAGCAGCCAAGAATGGGGGGGGAACACTGAAGCTTTCTTT.

The gene calls are TRBV11-2 and TRBJ2-7, with 7 positions matching TRBD2. Per the germline V gene, CDR1 is SGHAT and CDR2 is FQNNGV. Unmatched junction bases numbered 6, after V lost 1 base and J lost 3 bases. The CDR3 runs 15 residues. The CDR3 loop reads CASSLGHGGGYEQYV. As DNA, the CDR3 is TGTGCCAGCAGCTTAGGGCACGGCGGGGGCTACGAGCAGTACGTC.

There are a few counts of this clone. The chain employs TRBV7-9 and TRBJ2-2, with unresolved D. V was pared by 3 bases and J by 3 bases, with 8 bases between. The CDR3 consists of 14 residues. Germline values: CDR1 SEHNR, CDR2 FQNEAQ (reference sequence). The CDR3 loop reads CASSLQLYTGELFF. The CDR3 DNA reads as TGTGCCAGCAGCTTGCAACTGTACACCGGGGAGCTGTTTTTT.

This chain's CDR3 is CSVEEDRSGNTIYF. CDR3 nucleotides: TGCAGCGTTGAAGAGGACAGGTCTGGAAACACCATATATTTT. This rearrangement joins TRBV29-1 to TRBJ1-3; TRBD1 matches 7 bases. CDR3 size: 14 residues. Germline V lookup: CDR1 SQVTM, CDR2 ANQGSEA. V lost 0 bases, J lost 1 base, and 0 bases stayed unmatched. The full variable domain, with the rest looked up from reference TRBV29-1 and TRBJ1-3, is SAVISQKPSRDICQRGTSLTIQCQVDSQVTMMFWYRQQPGQSLTLIATANQGSEATYESGFVIDKFPISRPNLTFSTLTVSNMSPEDSSIYLCSVEEDRSGNTIYFGEGSWLTVV.

There are a few counts of this clone. This chain uses TRBV28 with TRBJ2-7; 10 positions match TRBD2. This CDR3 is built from 15 residues. The ends lost 5 bases at V and 0 bases at J; junction bases unmatched: 4. The germline CDR1 and CDR2 sequences are MDHEN and SYDVKM. The CDR3 region has the DNA TGTGCCAGCAGTAGACTAGCGGGCAGCTCCTACGAGCAGTACTTC. Encoded protein: CASSRLAGSSYEQYF.

The chain is built from TRBV11-2 and TRBJ2-1; TRBD2 might be the D (6 bases). Germline V gene sequence: CDR1 SGHAT, CDR2 FQNNGV. The CDR3 is 12 amino acids. V dropped 6 bases and J dropped 6 bases, with 9 bases sitting between them. The CDR3 DNA is TGTGCCAGCAGTCCGACTAGCAATGAGCAGTTCTTC. Its protein product is CASSPTSNEQFF.

This clone has only a few counts. The V gene is TRBV4-1, the J gene TRBJ2-6, with D possibly matching TRBD1 (5 bases). CDR1 is MGHRA, CDR2 YSYEKL, per germline. CDR3 length: 16 amino acids. V lost 4 bases and J 2 bases, leaving 12 bases between the germline ends. CDR3 coding DNA: TGCGCCAGCAGCCCGACAGTACCTACTGGGGCCAACGTCCTGACTTTC. Translating gives CASSPTVPTGANVLTF.

The chain carries TRBV28 and TRBJ1-3; D is uncertain. Trimming stripped 3 bases from V and 4 bases from J, with 4 bases between. CDR3 size: 12 residues. Germline V gene data show CDR1 as MDHEN and CDR2 as SYDVKM. The CDR3 DNA reads TGTGCCAGCAGTTTTCTCGGAAACACCATATATTTT. Its protein is CASSFLGNTIYF.

This chain joins TRBV2 and TRBJ2-7, with 7 bases identical to TRBD1. CDR3 length: 13 residues. The V and J ends lost 10 bases and 3 bases, in that order; junction bases with no gene match: 9. Germline assignment: CDR1 SNHLY and CDR2 FYNNEI. The CDR3 is CAIQRDRDYEQYF. CDR3 coding DNA: TGTGCCATACAGCGTGACAGGGACTACGAGCAGTACTTC.

This chain links TRBV15 with TRBJ1-5; TRBD1 matches 7 bases. The CDR3 totals 17 residues. Germline loops: CDR1 LNHNV, CDR2 YYDKDF (reference sequence). Trimming cost V 0 bases and J 3 bases; bases outside gene matches: 8. CDR3 in DNA: TGTGCCACCAGCAGAGATGTGGGGACAGAGACCAATCAGCCCCAGCATTTT. Residues: CATSRDVGTETNQPQHF.

This clone was detected only a few times. The V gene is TRBV18, the J gene TRBJ2-1; 8 bases fit TRBD2. Germline V gene sequence: CDR1 KGHSH, CDR2 LQKENI. The CDR3 spans 15 residues. The trim removed 0 bases at V and 6 bases at J, leaving 4 bases unmatched. The CDR3 DNA is TGTGCCAGCTCACCACCGGGACTAGAGTCCAATGAGCAGTTCTTC. Amino acids: CASSPPGLESNEQFF.

J is TRBJ2-1 and V is TRBV7-2; D ambiguous. Germline CDR1 SGHTA, CDR2 FQGNSA. This CDR3 region has 12 residues. Trimming shortened V by 0 bases and J by 7 bases, and 4 bases separated the two germline ends. CDR3 in DNA: TGTGCCAGCAGCTTAGCGCTAAATGAGCAGTTCTTC. Amino acids: CASSLALNEQFF.

This clone was detected a few times. The chain uses TRBV2 and TRBJ2-5; the match to TRBD1 covers 7 bases. This CDR3 comprises 15 residues. Germline values: CDR1 SNHLY, CDR2 FYNNEI. J was trimmed by 5 bases and V by 11 bases; bases with no gene match: 17. CDR3 residues: CAGARGTVARETQYF. The CDR3 coding sequence is TGTGCCGGGGCGAGGGGGACAGTGGCGAGGGAGACCCAGTACTTC.

In its sample, this clone was seen a few times. The chain has TRBV6-6 and TRBJ2-2, with TRBD2 matching over 11 bases. The ends lost 8 bases at V and 5 bases at J; junction bases unmatched: 4. The CDR3 totals 14 residues. Germline V gene lookup returns CDR1 MNHNY and CDR2 SVGAGI (reference sequence). CDR3 amino acids: CASLASGRTGELFF. For the CDR3, the DNA is TGTGCCAGCCTGGCTAGCGGGAGGACCGGGGAGCTGTTTTTT.

This clone was found a few times. The chain joins TRBV7-9 to TRBJ2-7; TRBD1 might be the D (6 bases). Trimming removed 5 bases at V and 2 bases at J, with 19 bases between. CDR3 size: 16 residues. Germline CDR1 SEHNR, CDR2 FQNEAQ (reference sequence). The CDR3 DNA is TGTGCCAGCAGCGCCAGAAACGGGACAAAACCCTACGAGCAGTACTTC. Amino acid sequence: CASSARNGTKPYEQYF.

This clone was observed a handful of times. The chain couples TRBV9 to TRBJ2-1; TRBD2 aligns across 14 bases. The trim removed 0 bases at V and 7 bases at J, leaving 12 bases unmatched. This CDR3 spans 19 amino acids. Germline CDR1 reads SGDLS; CDR2 reads YYNGEE. CDR3 bases: TGTGCCAGCAGCGTAGCCGGGACTAGCGGGAGTTTCACCCAAAATGAGCAGTTCTTC. It translates to CASSVAGTSGSFTQNEQFF. The whole variable domain, remainder taken from reference TRBV9 and TRBJ2-1, is DSGVTQTPKHLITATGQRVTLRCSPRSGDLSVYWYQQSLDQGLQFLIQYYNGEERAKGNILERFSAQQFPDLHSELNLSSLELGDSALYFCASSVAGTSGSFTQNEQFFGPGTRLTVL.

This clone showed up just a few times. This chain uses TRBV12-5 with TRBJ2-1; D is uncertain. The CDR3 covers 12 residues. The V end was cut by 6 bases, the J end by 8 bases, with 11 bases between. CDR1 is LGHNT and CDR2 is FRNRAP in the germline V gene. The DNA for the CDR3 is TGTGCTAGTGGCCAGAGGTTCGATGAGCAGTTCTTC. Residues: CASGQRFDEQFF.

The V and J genes are TRBV19 and TRBJ2-1, with D tentatively TRBD2 (5 bases). V lost 5 bases to trimming and J lost 7 bases, with 12 bases between them. The CDR3 length is 13 residues. Germline CDR1 and CDR2: LNHDA and SQIVND (reference sequence). CDR3 DNA: TGTGCCAGTAGTGCGCCACGGAGGAATGAGCAGTTCTTC. As protein: CASSAPRRNEQFF.

This chain uses TRBV27 with TRBJ2-1, with TRBD1 matching 7 bases. The CDR3 is 16 amino acids. Germline CDR1 is MNHEY and CDR2 is SMNVEV (reference sequence). V dropped 2 bases and J dropped 2; count of bases not matched to a gene: 6. The CDR3 reads CASSLLRDRAYNEQFF. The CDR3 coding sequence is TGTGCCAGCAGTTTACTACGGGACAGAGCCTACAATGAGCAGTTCTTC.

This clone appeared a few times. The V gene is TRBV29-1, the J gene TRBJ1-1; D is ambiguous. This CDR3 is built from 13 residues. Trimming took 4 bases from V and 4 from J, leaving 13 bases between them. Germline V gene data show CDR1 as SQVTM and CDR2 as ANQGSEA. This chain's CDR3 is CSVVGRFTTEAFF. The CDR3 DNA sequence: TGCAGCGTTGTTGGCCGTTTCACCACTGAAGCTTTCTTT.

This clone turned up a few times. The rearrangement joins TRBV5-4 to TRBJ2-1; 7 bases are a match to TRBD2. J was trimmed by 6 bases and V by 0 bases; bases with no gene match: 9. The CDR3 totals 16 residues. Germline lookup yields CDR1 SGHNT and CDR2 YYREEE (reference sequence). CDR3 amino acids: CASSLARGGVGNEQFF. The CDR3 bases are TGTGCCAGCAGCTTGGCCCGGGGAGGGGTCGGCAATGAGCAGTTCTTC.

The table lists this clone with a few counts. V is TRBV4-3 and J is TRBJ2-1, with 14 bases lining up with TRBD2. The CDR3 runs to 15 residues. The germline V gene encodes CDR1 LGHNA and CDR2 YSLEER. J was trimmed by 9 bases and V by 8 bases; bases with no gene match: 9. The CDR3 DNA follows: TGCGCCAGCCGGATGGGACTAGCGGGAGAAGGTGAGCAGTTCTTC. This encodes CASRMGLAGEGEQFF.

In its sample, this clone was seen a few times. The chain recombines TRBV4-2 with TRBJ2-7; TRBD2 matches at 7 bases. Germline CDR1 is LGHNA and CDR2 is YNFKEQ. The CDR3 has 15 amino acids. V lost 1 base to trimming and J lost 2 bases; unmatched junction nucleotides: 5. CDR3 sequence (DNA): TGTGCCAGCAGCCAAGCGGCGGGAGTCACCTACGAGCAGTACTTC. This encodes CASSQAAGVTYEQYF.

This clone has more than one count but fewer than ten. The chain links TRBV4-3 to TRBJ2-1, with 9 bases that match TRBD2. CDR1 and CDR2 from the germline V gene are LGHNA and YSLEER. Losses at the gene ends were 1 base for V and 7 bases for J; bases not matched to a gene: 14. There are 18 residues in the CDR3. DNA for the CDR3: TGCGCCAGCAGCCAAGGCGCGTGGCGCGTGCGGGAGGGGAATGAGCAGTTCTTC. Its translation is CASSQGAWRVREGNEQFF.

Only a few counts were recorded for this clone. This chain joins TRBV9 and TRBJ2-1, with 12 bases lining up with TRBD2. Germline V gene data show CDR1 as SGDLS and CDR2 as YYNGEE. V trimming: 3 bases; J trimming: 4 bases; junction bases outside the gene matches: 5. The CDR3 loop spans 16 amino acids. CDR3 sequence: CASSALGLAGYNEQFF. CDR3 bases: TGTGCCAGCAGCGCCCTAGGACTAGCGGGGTACAATGAGCAGTTCTTC.

The chain couples TRBV5-4 to TRBJ2-5, with D perhaps TRBD1 or TRBD2 (6 bases each). Germline V gives CDR1 SGHNT, CDR2 YYREEE (reference sequence). The length of the CDR3 is 14 residues. Between the trimmed V and J ends, which lost 4 bases and 3 bases, there was a span of 13 bases. CDR3 residues: CASSMGGREETQYF. The CDR3 nucleotides are TGTGCCAGCAGCATGGGGGGCCGAGAAGAGACCCAGTACTTC. The variable domain in full, with the rest retrieved from reference TRBV5-4 and TRBJ2-5, is ETGVTQSPTHLIKTRGQQVTLRCSSQSGHNTVSWYQQALGQGPQFIFQYYREEENGRGNFPPRFSGLQFPNYSSELNVNALELDDSALYLCASSMGGREETQYFGPGTRLLVL.

The rearrangement uses TRBV19 and TRBJ2-1; D call uncertain. CDR3 size: 12 residues. Germline CDR1 LNHDA, CDR2 SQIVND (reference sequence). V lost 10 bases to trimming and J lost 0 bases, with 7 bases between them. The DNA of the CDR3 is TGTGCCACAGGTAGCTCCTACAATGAGCAGTTCTTC. It is translated as CATGSSYNEQFF.

This clone was detected only a few times. The CDR3 DNA follows: TGTGCCAGTAGTATTCGACAGGGGTGGTACAATGAGCAGTTCTTC. It encodes CASSIRQGWYNEQFF. This chain links TRBV19 with TRBJ2-1; TRBD1 matches at 8 bases. V lost 3 bases and J lost 4; bases outside the gene matches: 5. The germline V gene encodes CDR1 LNHDA and CDR2 SQIVND (reference sequence). This CDR3 contains 15 residues.

The sample holds a few counts of this clone. The chain uses TRBV4-1 and TRBJ2-7, with 8 bases that match TRBD2. CDR1 and CDR2 (germline): MGHRA, YSYEKL. Trimming took 0 bases from V and 5 from J; bases not matched to a gene: 9. This CDR3 is 16 amino acids long. CDR3 nucleotides: TGCGCCAGCAGCCAAGATGGGACTAGGGACGCTGACGAGCAGTACTTC. Translation gives CASSQDGTRDADEQYF.